These 7 T cell receptor beta chains were sequenced from one sample in a study of T cell repertoires in cytomegalovirus infection. TCRdb recomputed calls from the reads with MiXCR, one row per CDR3 protein. The sample lists over 300,000 distinct CDR3 sequences, roughly 17% seen once, with more than 10% in the top ten. Sequencing was done on a sample of PBMCs. All receptors come from a human donor in good health (CMV status not recorded). Some clones in this sample may be carry-over from other donors' samples.

The chain combines TRBV27 with TRBJ1-1; unclear D gene. V dropped 8 bases and J dropped 0 bases, with 13 bases sitting between them. This CDR3 is 14 amino acids long. Germline-derived CDR1 and CDR2 are MNHEY and SMNVEV (reference sequence). The CDR3 spells CASPQGRLNTEAFF. CDR3 coding DNA: TGTGCCAGCCCACAAGGGAGGTTGAACACTGAAGCTTTCTTT.

This clonotype has at least ten counts. V usage is TRBV7-2 and J usage is TRBJ2-1; possible D gene TRBD2, 5 bases. The CDR3 length is 15 residues. From germline, CDR1 is SGHTA and CDR2 FQGNSA. V dropped 2 bases and J dropped 0 bases, with 8 bases sitting between them. CDR3 sequence (DNA): TGTGCCAGCAGCTTAAGCGGCAGCTCCTACAATGAGCAGTTCTTC. The encoded protein is CASSLSGSSYNEQFF.

This clonotype was observed a few times. Possible read error: a much larger clone is one base away. The rearrangement links TRBV5-1 to TRBJ2-7, with D uncertain. Germline loops: CDR1 SGHRS, CDR2 YFSETQ. The ends were cut back, 0 bases at V and 2 bases at J, with 9 bases in the middle. This CDR3 spans 14 amino acids. The CDR3 DNA reads TGCGCCAGCAGCTTGGACAGTAAAACCTACGAGCAGTACTTC. This translates into CASSLDSKTYEQYF.

This clonotype was observed many times. The chain carries TRBV3-1 and TRBJ1-1; weak D call: TRBD1 (5 bases). Between the trimmed V and J ends, which lost 6 bases and 11 bases, there was a span of 13 bases. The germline gives CDR1 LGHDT, CDR2 YNNKEL (reference sequence). The CDR3 consists of 11 residues. CDR3 loop: CASRERGSAFF. The CDR3 DNA follows: TGTGCCAGCAGAGAGAGGGGCTCGGCTTTCTTT. Filled out from reference TRBV3-1 and TRBJ1-1, the complete variable domain reads DTAVSQTPKYLVTQMGNDKSIKCEQNLGHDTMYWYKQDSKKFLKIMFSYNNKELIINETVPNRFSPKSPDKAHLNLHINSLELGDSAVYFCASRERGSAFFGQGTRLTVV.

This clonotype turned up a few times. The chain links TRBV12-3 or TRBV12-4 to TRBJ2-7; TRBD2 agrees at 16 bases. This CDR3 has 14 residues. The trim removed 7 bases at V and 7 bases at J, leaving 4 bases unmatched. CDR3 protein: CASMPGLAGGEQYF. In DNA form, the CDR3 reads TGTGCCAGCATGCCGGGACTAGCGGGGGGGGAGCAGTACTTC.

The rearrangement links TRBV28 to TRBJ1-1; D might be TRBD1 (5 bases). V lost 6 bases and J lost 6, with 20 bases in between. This CDR3 spans 15 amino acids. CDR1 is MDHEN, CDR2 SYDVKM, per germline. The CDR3 protein is CASSLGGTGGSEAFF. The CDR3 coding sequence is TGTGCCAGCAGCCTCGGGGGGACGGGGGGTTCTGAAGCTTTCTTT.

This clonotype came up many times. The rearrangement links TRBV7-2 to TRBJ2-5, with 11 bases matching TRBD2. The CDR3 runs to 16 residues. CDR1 SGHTA and CDR2 FQGNSA come from the germline V gene. Trimming at V came to 2 bases and at J to 7 bases, leaving 9 bases not matched to a gene. CDR3 region: CASSLWATSGEGTQYF. The CDR3 nucleotides read TGTGCCAGCAGCTTATGGGCGACTAGCGGGGAGGGGACCCAGTACTTC.